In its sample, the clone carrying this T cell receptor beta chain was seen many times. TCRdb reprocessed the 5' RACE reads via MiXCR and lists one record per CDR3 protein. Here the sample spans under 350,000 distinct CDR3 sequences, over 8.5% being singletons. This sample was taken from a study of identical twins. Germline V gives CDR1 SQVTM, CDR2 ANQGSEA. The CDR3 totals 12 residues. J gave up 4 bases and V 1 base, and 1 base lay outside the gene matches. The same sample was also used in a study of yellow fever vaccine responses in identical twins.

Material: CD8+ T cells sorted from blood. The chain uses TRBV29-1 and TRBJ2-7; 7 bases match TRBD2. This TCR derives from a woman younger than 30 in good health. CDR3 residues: CSVEGGGYEQYF. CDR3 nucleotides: TGCAGCGTTGAAGGGGGAGGGTACGAGCAGTACTTC.